The present T cell receptor beta chain was sequenced within a study of blood T cells in healthy people across ages. Alongside a J-beta primer mix, a sample-barcoded 5' primer served in a second PCR lasting about 7 to 11 cycles. TCRdb fed the 5' RACE reads into MiXCR, producing one record per CDR3 protein. The repertoire holds 540,000 or so distinct CDR3 sequences, with 25% to 30% as singletons. The germline V gene encodes CDR1 DFQATT and CDR2 SNEGSKA (reference sequence). V was pared by 3 bases and J by 3 bases, with 8 bases between. CDR3 length equals 12 residues. This clonotype was recorded a few times.

The chain uses TRBV20-1 and TRBJ1-2, with D uncertain. The TCR sequence derives from a woman in her sixties or seventies in good health. The sample comprised blood. CDR3 in amino acids: CSASNDHYGYTF. CDR3 sequence (DNA): TGCAGTGCTAGTAACGACCACTATGGCTACACCTTC.